This T cell receptor (beta chain) was identified during a study of shared clonotypes between healthy human individuals. Each sorted subset replicate got 200 ng genomic DNA, approximately 27,000 genomes. The table came from immunoSEQ multiplex PCR; TCRdb's copy has only in-frame clones and leaves some out. The repertoire includes roughly 2 million clones, roughly 95% of them detected once, and more than 0.1% sits in the top ten. The CDR3 totals 13 residues. Germline CDR1 MNHEY, CDR2 SVGAGI. Trimming shortened V by 5 bases and J by 5 bases, and 12 bases separated the two germline ends. The chain couples TRBV6-5 to TRBJ1-2; no reliable D call. What was sequenced was naive CD4+ T cells sorted from blood. Described subset: CD45RA+ positively selected. The sequence derives from a young man in good health. The CDR3 bases are TGTGCCAGCAGTCCGGGATTTTCATATGGCTACACCTTC. It is translated as CASSPGFSYGYTF.